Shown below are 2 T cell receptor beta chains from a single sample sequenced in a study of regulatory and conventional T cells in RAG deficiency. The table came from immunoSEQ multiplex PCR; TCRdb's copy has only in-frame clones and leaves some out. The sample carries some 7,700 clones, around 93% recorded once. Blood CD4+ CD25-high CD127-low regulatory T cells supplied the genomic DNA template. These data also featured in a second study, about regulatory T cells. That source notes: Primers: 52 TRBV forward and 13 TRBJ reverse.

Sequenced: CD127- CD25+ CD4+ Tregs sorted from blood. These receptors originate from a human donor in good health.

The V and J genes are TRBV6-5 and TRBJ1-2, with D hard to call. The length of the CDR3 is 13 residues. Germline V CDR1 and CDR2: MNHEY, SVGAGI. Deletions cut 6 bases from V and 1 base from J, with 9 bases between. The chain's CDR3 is CASRIRHNYGYTF. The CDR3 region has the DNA TGTGCCAGCAGGATTAGACATAACTATGGCTACACCTTC.

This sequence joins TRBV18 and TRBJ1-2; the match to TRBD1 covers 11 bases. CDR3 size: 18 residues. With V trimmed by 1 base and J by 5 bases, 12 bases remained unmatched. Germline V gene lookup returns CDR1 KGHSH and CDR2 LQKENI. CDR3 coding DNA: TGTGCCAGCTCACCACGGGGAGCCCCGGGACAGGGGGTATATGGCTACACCTTC. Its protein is CASSPRGAPGQGVYGYTF.